This TCR beta chain emerged from a study of shared clonotypes between healthy human individuals. Some clones are missing from TCRdb's copy, which holds only in-frame ones; the method was immunoSEQ multiplex PCR. The sample contains 2,500,000 or so clones, roughly 92% of which appear only once. The germline V and J ends were trimmed by 3 bases and 7 bases, with 19 bases remaining between them. CDR3 size: 16 residues. Germline V lookup: CDR1 GTSNPN, CDR2 SVGIG (reference sequence). Sequencing used naive CD4+ T cells sorted from blood. This sample's subset: CD45RA+ positively selected. The TCR was taken from a man aged 18 to 35 in good health. V and J are TRBV30 and TRBJ1-6; D is perhaps TRBD1 (5 bases). The CDR3 region has the DNA TGTGCCTGGAGCTCCTTGGGGGGTGTGGGAAATTCACCCCTCCACTTT. The encoded protein is CAWSSLGGVGNSPLHF.